This is a list of T cell receptor beta chains from one sample in a study of OX40 agonist ivuxolimab in advanced cancers. Profiled with immunoSEQ multiplex PCR; TCRdb holds only in-frame clones, not every one. The sample lists 52,000 or so clones, less than 90% occurring once. The specimen was CD4+ or CD8+ T cells sorted from blood, collected in a trial of the OX40 agonist ivuxolimab. The receptors were sampled from an adult with an advanced solid tumor such as melanoma, head and neck, liver or kidney cancer. Both conserved end residues are part of each CDR3. D genes are given only for firm matches. Size is omitted from some rows. Given values are once, few, many or a class for expanded clones.

TRBV9	NA	TRBJ2-6	TRBD1	CASSEQGAVGANVLTF	TGTGCCAGCAGTGAACAGGGGGCGGTTGGGGCCAACGTCCTGACTTTC
TRBV5-4	NA	TRBJ1-3	NA	CASSFAGADTIYF	TGTGCCAGCAGCTTTGCAGGCGCAGACACCATATATTTT
TRBV5-4	NA	TRBJ2-2	TRBD2	CASSLVAGDTGELFF	TGTGCCAGCAGCTTGGTAGCGGGAGACACCGGGGAGCTGTTTTTT
TRBV7-9	NA	TRBJ1-1	TRBD1	CASSLATGTLFF	TGTGCCAGCAGCTTAGCGACAGGGACCCTTTTCTTT
TRBV21-1	NA	TRBJ2-3	NA	CASSKDKYTDTQYF	TGTGCCAGCAGCAAAGATAAGTACACAGATACGCAGTATTTT
TRBV5-4	NA	TRBJ2-3	TRBD2	CASSHGTSGTPDTQYF	TGTGCCAGCAGCCACGGGACTAGCGGGACCCCAGATACGCAGTATTTT
TRBV18	few	TRBJ2-7	TRBD2	CASSPGLAGSYEQYF	TGTGCCAGCTCACCCGGACTAGCGGGGTCCTACGAGCAGTACTTC
TRBV28	once	TRBJ2-1	NA	CASSREYRVNEQFF	TGTGCCAGCAGTCGCGAATACAGGGTGAATGAGCAGTTCTTC
TRBV5-1	NA	TRBJ2-6	TRBD1	CASSPSLSGTGDDGANVLTF	TGCGCCAGCAGCCCTTCCTTGTCCGGGACAGGGGATGATGGGGCCAACGTCCTGACTTTC
TRBV4-1	few	TRBJ1-1	TRBD1	CASSLLGRGEGNTEAFF	TGCGCCAGCAGCCTTCTGGGCAGGGGGGAGGGGAACACTGAAGCTTTCTTT
TRBV7-8	NA	TRBJ2-1	TRBD2	CASSSYLTSGGYNEQFF	TGTGCCAGCAGCTCCTACTTGACTAGCGGGGGCTACAATGAGCAGTTCTTC
TRBV7-9	NA	TRBJ2-1	TRBD2	CASSPSGANYNEQFF	TGTGCCAGCAGCCCTAGCGGGGCGAACTACAATGAGCAGTTCTTC
TRBV7-6	NA	TRBJ2-5	NA	CASSLDQGTQYF	TGTGCCAGCAGCTTGGATCAAGGGACCCAGTACTTC
TRBV12-5	NA	TRBJ2-7	TRBD2	CASGLVLSGGVYEQYF	TGTGCTAGTGGTTTGGTACTCAGCGGGGGAGTCTACGAGCAGTACTTC
TRBV6-5	NA	TRBJ1-3	NA	CASSSFGYSGNTIYF	TGTGCCAGCAGCTCTTTCGGGTACTCTGGAAACACCATATATTTT
TRBV18	once	TRBJ1-1	TRBD1	CASSPPSTDRGTEAFF	TGTGCCAGCTCACCACCTTCGACGGACAGGGGAACTGAAGCTTTCTTT
TRBV18	NA	TRBJ2-1	NA	CASSPPGQVSINEQFF	TGTGCCAGCTCACCCCCGGGGCAGGTATCTATTAATGAGCAGTTCTTC
TRBV19	NA	TRBJ2-1	TRBD1	CASSQGTGGNEQFF	TGTGCCAGTAGCCAGGGGACAGGGGGCAATGAGCAGTTCTTC